This entry features one T cell receptor (beta chain) sequence. Its target is unknown. This specimen belongs to a study of PD-1 blockade in classical Hodgkin lymphoma. Study summary: The nivolumab dose that patients received was 3 mg/kg, given intravenously every 2 weeks.

Germline V gene data show CDR1 as KGHSH and CDR2 as LQKENI. V lost 6 bases, J lost 0 bases, and 20 bases lay in between. This CDR3 region has 17 residues. Study-level findings and limits: CD4+ TCR diversity rose significantly by C4D1, and CD8+ TCR diversity did not. Causes of the repertoire differences remain undefined, possibly disease activity or prior therapy. Diminished baseline TCR diversity has been reported in newly diagnosed patients relative to healthy donors.

The time point here: cycle 4 day 1 (C4D1), after 6 weeks of nivolumab. Every one of the patients relapsed after autologous stem cell transplantation (brentuximab vedotin exposure was variable). Profiling relied on immunoSEQ multiplex PCR, and the TCRdb table lists in-frame clones only, not all of them. The data show tens of thousands of clones, with around 80% seen just once and 9.4% held by the top ten. The origin of this receptor is a human donor with classical Hodgkin lymphoma. The sample in question was peripheral blood mononuclear cells (PBMCs), obtained before the fourth cycle of nivolumab. The chain couples TRBV18 to TRBJ1-1; tentative D call: TRBD1 (6 bases). The CDR3 is CASSPGLLDSLNTEAFF. The CDR3 nucleotides are TGTGCCAGCTCCCCAGGTTTATTGGACAGTTTGAACACTGAAGCTTTCTTT.